The 3 T cell receptor beta chains reported below all come from one sample, sequenced in a study of control samples from healthy donors and cancer patients. TCRdb's copy holds only in-frame clones and misses some; the assay was immunoSEQ multiplex PCR. The profile covers about 35,000 clones, with under 95% appearing a single time and more than 1.5% taken by the ten largest. Sequences were obtained from PBMCs. The source of these receptors is a man aged 35 to 55 with colorectal cancer.

This CDR3 is CASALVGRDKRGYTF. Written as DNA, the CDR3 is TGTGCCAGCGCGCTGGTGGGTCGCGACAAGCGGGGCTACACCTTC. The V and J genes are TRBV7-3 and TRBJ1-2; D is undetermined. Trimming cost V 8 bases and J 8 bases, with 24 bases left between them. CDR1 SGHTA and CDR2 FQGTGA come from the germline V gene. The CDR3 extends over 15 amino acids.

The V and J genes are TRBV27 and TRBJ2-1, with 7 bases matching TRBD1. The junction had 5 bases not matched to a gene; V was cut back by 3 bases and J by 3 bases. Germline V lookup: CDR1 MNHEY, CDR2 SMNVEV (reference sequence). CDR3 size: 15 residues. CDR3: CASSFGDRYYNEQFF. The DNA of the CDR3 is TGTGCCAGCAGTTTTGGGGACAGATACTACAATGAGCAGTTCTTC.

The V gene is TRBV4-1, the J gene TRBJ2-3, with TRBD2 matching 8 bases. This CDR3 is built from 16 residues. Trimming cost V 4 bases and J 1 base; bases outside gene matches: 7. CDR1 and CDR2 (germline): MGHRA, YSYEKL. CDR3 loop: CASSRIFSGGTDTQYF. CDR3 in DNA: TGCGCCAGCAGCCGCATTTTTAGCGGGGGCACAGATACGCAGTATTTT.